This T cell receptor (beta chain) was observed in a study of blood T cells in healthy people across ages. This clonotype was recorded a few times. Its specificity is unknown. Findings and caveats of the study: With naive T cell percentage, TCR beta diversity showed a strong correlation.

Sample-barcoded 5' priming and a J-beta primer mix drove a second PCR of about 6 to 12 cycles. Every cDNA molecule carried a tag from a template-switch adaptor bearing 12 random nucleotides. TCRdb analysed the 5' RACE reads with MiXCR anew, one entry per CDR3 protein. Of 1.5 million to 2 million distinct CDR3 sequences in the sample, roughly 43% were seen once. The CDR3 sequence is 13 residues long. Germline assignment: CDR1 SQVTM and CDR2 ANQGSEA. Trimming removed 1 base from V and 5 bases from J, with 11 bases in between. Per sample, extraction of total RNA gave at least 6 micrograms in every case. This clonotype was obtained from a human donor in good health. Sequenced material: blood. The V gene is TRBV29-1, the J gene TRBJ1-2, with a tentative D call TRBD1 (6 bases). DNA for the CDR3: TGCAGCGTTGAAGTCATGGACAGTTATGGCTACACCTTC. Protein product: CSVEVMDSYGYTF.